This T cell receptor beta chain stems from a study of T cell changes during pregnancy in multiple sclerosis (dated by TCRdb to about 2019). Broadly, across the study: The study examined how the T cell repertoire changed over the course of pregnancy in women with multiple sclerosis.

Comment on this clone: Its antigen specificity is not known. No base-level quality is on record; no much larger clone is a single base apart.

Library preparation was by the immunoSEQ multiplex PCR assay. TCRdb took over this immuneACCESS table, retaining in-frame rearrangements with V and J assigned. Such tables are incomplete; in checked studies, under half of the missing clones stem from an unresolved V gene, and the remainder is unexplained. The sample has fewer than 100,000 clones on record, about 93% of them singletons. The ten most abundant clones make up 2% to 3% of the sample. The TCR comes from a female donor in good health, enrolled as a control in a pregnancy study. Sequencing used peripheral blood, obtained after pregnancy.

The nucleotide sequence is TGTGCCAGCAGTAGAGGACTAGCGGGAATAAAAGGCAATGAGCAGTTCTTC. Its protein product is CASSRGLAGIKGNEQFF. The chain joins TRBV27 to TRBJ2-1; TRBD2 fits 12 bases in the junction. The CDR3 sequence holds 17 residues, the cysteine and phenylalanine included. Only the CDR3 DNA stays, 51 bases, in frame from base 1. From a lookup of the germline V gene (reference sequence), CDR1 and CDR2 are MNHEY and SMNVEV. Germline trimming amounts to 5 bases on V and 6 bases on J, with 11 as the count of junction bases outside the gene matches.